A single sample is the source of the 27 T cell receptor beta chains below, sequenced in a study of metastatic and nonmetastatic thyroid tumors. Through MiXCR, TCRdb re-clonotyped the PCR reads. The repertoire holds under 35,000 clones, approximately 25% seen once, with over 9% in the top ten. Thyroid surgery was preceded by no treatment in any patient. The material sequenced was blood. All receptors come from a female donor with papillary thyroid cancer or a benign thyroid nodule (not recorded which). Some clones in this sample may be carry-over from other donors' samples.

This clone is labeled as large (0.1 to 1%). The chain combines TRBV19 with TRBJ2-1; 8 positions agree with TRBD1. This CDR3 contains 14 residues. CDR1 and CDR2 from the germline V gene are LNHDA and SQIVND (reference sequence). The trim removed 7 bases at V and 5 bases at J, leaving 7 bases unmatched. In DNA form, the CDR3 reads TGTGCCAGTACGAGGACAGGGCTCAACAATGAGCAGTTCTTC. Protein: CASTRTGLNNEQFF.

This clone was counted many times. The chain uses TRBV9 and TRBJ1-5; D uncertain. V lost 0 bases to trimming and J lost 5 bases, with 18 bases between them. Germline V gives CDR1 SGDLS, CDR2 YYNGEE. The CDR3 has 17 residues. The DNA for the CDR3 is TGTGCCAGCAGCGTAGCTTCGTTCTTACGGGAGGATCAGCCCCAGCATTTT. This encodes CASSVASFLREDQPQHF. Drawing the rest from reference TRBV9 and TRBJ1-5, the complete variable domain is DSGVTQTPKHLITATGQRVTLRCSPRSGDLSVYWYQQSLDQGLQFLIQYYNGEERAKGNILERFSAQQFPDLHSELNLSSLELGDSALYFCASSVASFLREDQPQHFGDGTRLSIL.

This clone came up many times. This sequence joins TRBV20-1 and TRBJ2-1; tentatively, D is TRBD1 (5 bases). This CDR3 has 12 residues. Per germline, CDR1 DFQATT and CDR2 SNEGSKA (reference sequence). Deletions cut 6 bases from V and 4 bases from J, with 10 bases between. CDR3 coding DNA: TGCAGTGCGATGGACAATTACAATGAGCAGTTCTTC. Protein sequence: CSAMDNYNEQFF.

Ten or more counts support this clone. The J gene is TRBJ1-3, the V gene TRBV7-2, with TRBD1 identical over 7 bases. V gave up 0 bases and J gave up 2 bases; unmatched junction bases: 4. Germline V CDR1 and CDR2: SGHTA, FQGNSA. The CDR3 is 16 residues long. In DNA, the CDR3 is TGTGCCAGCAGCTTAGCAGGGGGGACAGCTGGAAACACCATATATTTT. As protein: CASSLAGGTAGNTIYF.

Notes on this clone: Relative to the germline gene, one junction end is altered; a read error may explain this. The chain is built from TRBV2 and TRBJ1-1; weak D call: TRBD1 (5 bases). The CDR3 loop spans 14 amino acids. Germline lookup yields CDR1 SNHLY and CDR2 FYNNEI. The CDR3 DNA sequence: TGTGCCAGAAGTGAAGCGACAGCCGTCTTTGAAGCTTTCTTT. Translating gives CARSEATAVFEAFF.

Ten or more counts support this clone. The rearrangement links TRBV28 to TRBJ2-1; TRBD2 might be the D (6 bases). CDR3 length: 15 amino acids. V lost 5 bases and J 8 bases, leaving 19 bases between the germline ends. CDR1 is MDHEN, CDR2 SYDVKM, per germline. The CDR3 DNA sequence: TGTGCCAGCAGTCGACTTGGCGGAGGGATCGATGAGCAGTTCTTC. This encodes CASSRLGGGIDEQFF. The full variable domain, with the rest looked up from reference TRBV28 and TRBJ2-1, is DVKVTQSSRYLVKRTGEKVFLECVQDMDHENMFWYRQDPGLGLRLIYFSYDVKMKEKGDIPEGYSVSREKKERFSLILESASTNQTSMYLCASSRLGGGIDEQFFGPGTRLTVL.

This clone was seen repeatedly, ten times or more. This chain joins TRBV5-1 and TRBJ2-7; 7 nucleotides line up with TRBD1. Germline loops: CDR1 SGHRS, CDR2 YFSETQ. CDR3 length: 15 amino acids. V shed 4 bases and J 5 bases; nucleotides not matched to a gene: 12. CDR3 residues: CASSPTGQSFDEQYF. The CDR3 DNA sequence: TGCGCCAGCAGCCCTACGGGACAGAGCTTCGACGAGCAGTACTTC.

This clone was counted only a few times. The chain recombines TRBV6-2 or TRBV6-3 with TRBJ2-7; TRBD1 or TRBD2 may be the D gene (5 bases each). This CDR3 has 13 amino acids. The V gene's germline CDR1 is MNHEY and CDR2 SVGEGT. The V gene lost 6 bases and the J gene lost 3 bases, with 12 bases spanning the gap. The CDR3 sequence: CASRRGAFYEQYF. CDR3 bases: TGTGCCAGCAGGAGGGGAGCCTTCTACGAGCAGTACTTC.

V usage is TRBV28 and J usage is TRBJ2-7, with 8 bases that match TRBD2. Germline CDR1 and CDR2: MDHEN and SYDVKM. Unmatched junction bases numbered 10, after V lost 5 bases and J lost 1 base. The CDR3 covers 16 residues. The CDR3 is CASSPRGLEASYEQYF. Written as DNA, the CDR3 is TGTGCCAGCAGTCCCAGGGGACTAGAGGCTTCCTACGAGCAGTACTTC.

This clone appeared many times. The V call is TRBV28, the J call TRBJ2-2; 9 bases agree with TRBD1. Germline CDR1 MDHEN, CDR2 SYDVKM. This CDR3 has 15 residues. V lost 8 bases, J lost 3 bases, and 7 bases stayed unmatched. The CDR3 DNA follows: TGTGCCAGCGGAAGGGGGACAGGGTACACCGGGGAGCTGTTTTTT. As protein: CASGRGTGYTGELFF.

The chain links TRBV20-1 to TRBJ2-1; 9 bases are shared with TRBD2. Trimming took 5 bases from V and 5 from J; bases not matched to a gene: 7. There are 14 residues in the CDR3. CDR1 and CDR2 from the germline V gene are DFQATT and SNEGSKA (reference sequence). The CDR3 DNA is TGCAGTGCTTCTCTAGCGGGAATTCACAATGAGCAGTTCTTC. It translates to CSASLAGIHNEQFF.

The chain is built from TRBV28 and TRBJ2-1; maybe TRBD1 (5 bases). V lost 7 bases, J lost 7 bases, and 14 bases lay in between. This CDR3 is built from 13 residues. Germline V gene data show CDR1 as MDHEN and CDR2 as SYDVKM. This CDR3 reads CASTVQGRNEQFF. The CDR3 DNA reads TGTGCCAGCACCGTTCAGGGTAGGAATGAGCAGTTCTTC.

This chain uses TRBV18 with TRBJ1-5, with D unresolved. CDR1 and CDR2 from the germline V gene are KGHSH and LQKENI. The CDR3 length is 15 residues. Trimming cost V 1 base and J 2 bases, with 9 bases left between them. For the CDR3, the DNA is TGTGCCAGCTCACCACTAGCGGGCCGCAATCAGCCCCAGCATTTT. Translating gives CASSPLAGRNQPQHF.

This clone occurred many times. This sequence joins TRBV5-1 and TRBJ1-5, with D perhaps matching TRBD1 (5 bases). V lost 0 bases, J lost 5 bases, and 6 bases lay in between. The CDR3 covers 13 residues. Germline V gene lookup returns CDR1 SGHRS and CDR2 YFSETQ. CDR3: CASSLGGDQPQHF. In DNA form, the CDR3 reads TGCGCCAGCAGCTTGGGGGGGGATCAGCCCCAGCATTTT.

This clone has just a few counts. Since a much larger clone is just one base distant, this may be a read error. The chain employs TRBV9 and TRBJ2-3; D perhaps matches TRBD1 (5 bases). This CDR3 region has 14 residues. The germline V and J ends were trimmed by 4 bases and 6 bases, with 15 bases remaining between them. CDR1 is SGDLS and CDR2 is YYNGEE in the germline V gene. The CDR3 coding sequence is TGTGCCAGCAGCCTGACAGATGTCTTGGATACGCAGTATTTT. Translating it yields CASSLTDVLDTQYF.

The table lists this clone with a few counts. The rearrangement joins TRBV6-5 to TRBJ2-7; TRBD1 aligns across 7 bases. The germline V gene has CDR1 MNHEY and CDR2 SVGAGI. After removal of 0 bases from V and 0 bases from J, the junction contained 2 bases not matched to a gene. The CDR3 consists of 15 residues. This chain's CDR3 is CASSYSGDSSYEQYF. In DNA, the CDR3 is TGTGCCAGCAGTTACTCGGGGGACAGCTCCTACGAGCAGTACTTC.

This clone has ten or more counts. The chain combines TRBV6-1 with TRBJ2-3; D uncertain. CDR1 and CDR2 (germline): MNHNS, SASEGT. The CDR3 covers 15 residues. V shed 8 bases and J shed 1 base, with 16 bases lying between them. The CDR3 DNA reads as TGTGCCAGCCGGCGATCCCGTCTTGGCACAGATACGCAGTATTTT. Translated, it gives CASRRSRLGTDTQYF.

The chain uses TRBV19 and TRBJ1-3, with TRBD1 as a possible D gene (5 bases). The germline V gene has CDR1 LNHDA and CDR2 SQIVND (reference sequence). The CDR3 is 14 residues long. Trimming left V 9 bases short and J 11 bases short, with 23 bases between. The CDR3 region is CASRPGGTGNSIYF. CDR3 DNA sequence: TGTGCCAGCCGACCCGGTGGGACTGGGAACTCCATATATTTT.

J is TRBJ1-4 and V is TRBV10-1, with 10 positions matching TRBD1. The CDR3 length is 19 residues. After removal of 3 bases from V and 0 bases from J, the junction contained 10 bases not matched to a gene. Looked up from germline, CDR1 is WNHNN and CDR2 is SYGVQD (reference sequence). This CDR3 reads CASSDGTGVDGATNEKLFF. CDR3 coding DNA: TGCGCCAGCAGTGACGGGACAGGGGTTGATGGGGCAACTAATGAAAAACTGTTTTTT.

This clone was seen many times. V is TRBV24-1 and J is TRBJ2-5, with 10 bases aligning to TRBD1. The V and J ends lost 1 base and 4 bases, in that order; junction bases with no gene match: 8. There are 17 residues in the CDR3. Germline V gives CDR1 KGHDR, CDR2 SFDVKD. The CDR3 reads CATSDLGDRGGRETQYF. CDR3 nucleotides: TGTGCCACCAGTGATTTAGGGGACAGGGGAGGTCGAGAGACCCAGTACTTC.

This clone was observed many times. The chain uses TRBV13 and TRBJ2-5; 8 bases line up with TRBD2. There are 14 residues in the CDR3. The V and J ends lost 3 bases and 4 bases, in that order; junction bases with no gene match: 4. Germline V lookup: CDR1 PRHDT, CDR2 FYEKMQ (reference sequence). DNA of the CDR3: TGTGCCAGCAGCTTTGGTCTAGCGGGAGAGACCCAGTACTTC. Translation: CASSFGLAGETQYF.

Remarks on this clone: The conserved phenylalanine or tryptophan is not found at the CDR3 terminus, so this likely reflects a read error. It is unclear where the CDR3 begins or ends on the DNA, so no DNA is shown, and the CDR3 is as TCRdb lists it. The chain couples TRBV7-2 to TRBJ2-5; TRBD1 is the table's D call and was not checked against the DNA. The germline CDR1 and CDR2 sequences are SGHTA and FQGNSA. The CDR3 adds up to 15 amino acids, both ends counted. The CDR3 loop is CASSPMGGIQETQES.

This clone was counted many times. The chain links TRBV6-4 to TRBJ2-7; D gene ambiguous. The CDR3 is 9 residues long. The V gene's germline CDR1 is MRHNA and CDR2 SNTAGT. Trimming removed 10 bases from V and 8 bases from J, with 9 bases in between. The CDR3 is CANEGQQYF. Here the CDR3 DNA reads TGTGCCAACGAAGGTCAGCAGTACTTC.

This clone was counted many times. The rearrangement uses TRBV10-3 and TRBJ2-2, with D tentatively TRBD2 (7 bases). Germline lookup yields CDR1 ENHRY and CDR2 SYGVKD. The V end was cut by 4 bases, the J end by 8 bases, with 20 bases between. This CDR3 region has 16 residues. The CDR3 coding sequence is TGTGCCATCAGTGCCAAGTGGGGGGGCTCCTCGGGGGAGCTGTTTTTT. Its protein product is CAISAKWGGSSGELFF.

With respect to this clone: One junction end does not reproduce the germline sequence, and a read error may be involved. V and J are TRBV6-1 and TRBJ1-1, with 7 bases matching TRBD1. Germline V gives CDR1 MNHNS, CDR2 SASEGT. CDR3 size: 14 residues. DNA for the CDR3: TGTGCGAGCAGAATCTGGACAGGCGCCACTGTAGCTTTCTTT. It specifies CASRIWTGATVAFF.

This clone was observed many times. The chain couples TRBV4-2 to TRBJ2-1; D might be TRBD2 (7 bases). Trimming pared 4 bases from V and 8 bases from J, leaving 15 bases between. Germline-derived CDR1 and CDR2 are LGHNA and YNFKEQ. The CDR3 runs 14 residues. CDR3 region: CASSLGGGPDEQFF. DNA for the CDR3: TGTGCCAGCAGCCTAGGGGGAGGGCCGGATGAGCAGTTCTTC.

This clone was observed at least ten times. The V gene is TRBV10-3, the J gene TRBJ1-1; tentatively, D is TRBD1 (5 bases). The germline gives CDR1 ENHRY, CDR2 SYGVKD. The CDR3 covers 13 residues. With 6 bases removed from V and 1 base from J, the gap between germline ends came to 9 bases. As DNA, the CDR3 is TGTGCCATCAGGAGGGGCGAGAACACTGAAGCTTTCTTT. Residues: CAIRRGENTEAFF.